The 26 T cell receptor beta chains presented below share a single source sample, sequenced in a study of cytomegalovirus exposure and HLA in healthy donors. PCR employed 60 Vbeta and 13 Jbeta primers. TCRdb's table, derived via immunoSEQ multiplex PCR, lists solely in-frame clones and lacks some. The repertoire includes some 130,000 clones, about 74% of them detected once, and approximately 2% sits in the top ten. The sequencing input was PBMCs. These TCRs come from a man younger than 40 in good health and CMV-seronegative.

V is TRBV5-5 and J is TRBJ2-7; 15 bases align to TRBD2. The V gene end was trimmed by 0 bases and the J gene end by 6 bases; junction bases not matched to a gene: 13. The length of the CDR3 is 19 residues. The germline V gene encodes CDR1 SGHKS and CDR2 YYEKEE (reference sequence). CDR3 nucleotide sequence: TGTGCCAGCAGCTTGGCCGCGGGACTAGCGGGAGGTAAACTAATCGAGCAGTACTTC. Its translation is CASSLAAGLAGGKLIEQYF. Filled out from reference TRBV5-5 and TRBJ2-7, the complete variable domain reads DAGVTQSPTHLIKTRGQQVTLRCSPISGHKSVSWYQQVLGQGPQFIFQYYEKEERGRGNFPDRFSARQFPNYSSELNVNALLLGDSALYLCASSLAAGLAGGKLIEQYFGPGTRLTVT.

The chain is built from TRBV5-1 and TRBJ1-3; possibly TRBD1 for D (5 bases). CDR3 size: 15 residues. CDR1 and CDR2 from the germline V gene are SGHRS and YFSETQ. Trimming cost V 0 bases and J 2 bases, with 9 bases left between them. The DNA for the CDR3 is TGCGCCAGCAGCTTGGTGTCAGGGACTGGAAACACCATATATTTT. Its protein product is CASSLVSGTGNTIYF.

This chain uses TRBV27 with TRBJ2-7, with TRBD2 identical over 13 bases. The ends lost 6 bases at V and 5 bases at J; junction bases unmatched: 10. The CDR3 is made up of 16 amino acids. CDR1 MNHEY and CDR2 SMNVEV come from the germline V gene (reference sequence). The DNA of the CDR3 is TGTGCCAGCAGGGGACTAGCGGGAACGAAACCTAACGAGCAGTACTTC. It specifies CASRGLAGTKPNEQYF.

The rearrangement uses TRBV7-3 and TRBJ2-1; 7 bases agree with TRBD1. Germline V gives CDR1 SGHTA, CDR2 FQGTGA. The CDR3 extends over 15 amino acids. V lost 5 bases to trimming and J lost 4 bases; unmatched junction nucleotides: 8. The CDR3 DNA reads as TGTGCCAGCAGCATAAGGGGGCCGGGATACAATGAGCAGTTCTTC. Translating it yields CASSIRGPGYNEQFF.

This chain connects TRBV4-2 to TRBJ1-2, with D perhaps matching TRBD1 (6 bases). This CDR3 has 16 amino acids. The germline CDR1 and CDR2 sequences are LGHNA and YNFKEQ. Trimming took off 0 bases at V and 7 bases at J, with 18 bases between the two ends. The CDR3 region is CASSQDNRQGIIGYTF. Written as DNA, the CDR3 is TGTGCCAGCAGCCAAGATAATCGGCAGGGGATCATTGGCTACACCTTC.

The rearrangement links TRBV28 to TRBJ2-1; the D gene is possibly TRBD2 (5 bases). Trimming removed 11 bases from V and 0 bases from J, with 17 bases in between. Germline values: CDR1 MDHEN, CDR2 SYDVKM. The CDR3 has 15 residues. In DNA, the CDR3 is TGTGCCCATGGCGTAGCGACAAGCTCCTACAATGAGCAGTTCTTC. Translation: CAHGVATSSYNEQFF.

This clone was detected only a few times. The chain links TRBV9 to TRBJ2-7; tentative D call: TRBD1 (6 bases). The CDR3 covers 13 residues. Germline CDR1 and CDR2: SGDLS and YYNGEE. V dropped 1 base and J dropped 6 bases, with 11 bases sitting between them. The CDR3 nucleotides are TGTGCCAGCAGCGTAACAGGGTCATCCGAGCAGTACTTC. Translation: CASSVTGSSEQYF.

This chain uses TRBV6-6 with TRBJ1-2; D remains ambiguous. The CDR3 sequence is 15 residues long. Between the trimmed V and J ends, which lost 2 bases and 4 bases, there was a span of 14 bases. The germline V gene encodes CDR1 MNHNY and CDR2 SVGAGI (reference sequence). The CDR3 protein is CASSYVEGRSYGYTF. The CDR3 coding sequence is TGTGCCAGCAGTTACGTAGAAGGGAGAAGCTATGGCTACACCTTC.

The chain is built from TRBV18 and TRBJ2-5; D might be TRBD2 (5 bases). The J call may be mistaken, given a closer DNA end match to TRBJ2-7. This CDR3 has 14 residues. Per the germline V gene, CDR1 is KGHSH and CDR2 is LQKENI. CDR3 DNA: TGTGCCAGCTCACCACAGGACTCAATGTACGAGCAGTACTTC. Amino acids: CASSPQDSMYEQYF.

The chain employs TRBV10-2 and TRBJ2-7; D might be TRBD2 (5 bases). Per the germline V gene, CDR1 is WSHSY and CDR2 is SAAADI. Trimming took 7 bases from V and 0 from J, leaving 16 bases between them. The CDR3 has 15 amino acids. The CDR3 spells CASNPNEGSSYEQYF. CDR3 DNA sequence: TGCGCCAGCAACCCGAATGAGGGCAGCTCCTACGAGCAGTACTTC.

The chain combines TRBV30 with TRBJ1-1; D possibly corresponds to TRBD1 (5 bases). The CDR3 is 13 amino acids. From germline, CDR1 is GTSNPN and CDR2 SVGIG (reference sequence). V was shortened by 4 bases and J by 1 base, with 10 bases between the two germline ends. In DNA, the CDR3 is TGTGCCTGGATGGGGGGACCGAACACTGAAGCTTTCTTT. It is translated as CAWMGGPNTEAFF.

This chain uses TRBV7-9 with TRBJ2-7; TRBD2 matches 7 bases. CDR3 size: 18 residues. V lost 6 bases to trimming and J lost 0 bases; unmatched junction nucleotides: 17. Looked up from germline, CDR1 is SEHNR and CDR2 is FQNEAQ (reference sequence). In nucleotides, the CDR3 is TGTGCCAGCAGTAACCCGGGACTACCCTCTGAGATCTCCTACGAGCAGTACTTC. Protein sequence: CASSNPGLPSEISYEQYF.

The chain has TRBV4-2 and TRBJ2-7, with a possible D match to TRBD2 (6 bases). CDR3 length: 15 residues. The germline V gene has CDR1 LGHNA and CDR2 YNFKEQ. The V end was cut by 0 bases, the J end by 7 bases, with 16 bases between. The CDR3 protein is CASSQDGPGVGEQYF. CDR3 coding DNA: TGTGCCAGCAGCCAAGATGGGCCGGGAGTGGGTGAGCAGTACTTC.

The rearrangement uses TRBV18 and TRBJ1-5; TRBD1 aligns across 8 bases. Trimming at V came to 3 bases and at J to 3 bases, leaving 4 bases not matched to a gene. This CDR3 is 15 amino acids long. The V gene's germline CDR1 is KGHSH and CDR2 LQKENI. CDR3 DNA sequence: TGTGCCAGCTCACCCCAGGGACAGGCCAATCAGCCCCAGCATTTT. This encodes CASSPQGQANQPQHF.

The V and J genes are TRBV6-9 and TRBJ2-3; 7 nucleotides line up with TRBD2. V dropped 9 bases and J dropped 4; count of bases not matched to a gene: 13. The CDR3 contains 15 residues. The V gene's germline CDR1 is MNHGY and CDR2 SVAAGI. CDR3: CARPDRDYFPDTQYF. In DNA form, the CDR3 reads TGTGCCAGACCGGACCGGGACTACTTTCCAGATACGCAGTATTTT.

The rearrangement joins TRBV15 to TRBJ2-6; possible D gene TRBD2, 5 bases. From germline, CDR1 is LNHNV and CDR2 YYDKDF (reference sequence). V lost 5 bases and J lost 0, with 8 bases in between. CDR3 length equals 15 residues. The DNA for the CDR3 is TGTGCCACCAGCCGGGATACCTCTGGGGCCAACGTCCTGACTTTC. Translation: CATSRDTSGANVLTF.

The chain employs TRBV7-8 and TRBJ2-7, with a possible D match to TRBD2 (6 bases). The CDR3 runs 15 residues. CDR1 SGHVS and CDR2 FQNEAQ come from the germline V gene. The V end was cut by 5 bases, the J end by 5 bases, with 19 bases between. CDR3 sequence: CASSKGFGSTHEQYF. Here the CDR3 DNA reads TGTGCCAGCAGCAAAGGGTTCGGGAGTACCCACGAGCAGTACTTC.

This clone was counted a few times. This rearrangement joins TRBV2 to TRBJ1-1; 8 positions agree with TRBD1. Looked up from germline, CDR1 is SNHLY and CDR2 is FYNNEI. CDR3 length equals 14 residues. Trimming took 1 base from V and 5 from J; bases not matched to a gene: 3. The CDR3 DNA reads TGTGCCAGCAGTGAAGGGACAGGGAGTACTGAAGCTTTCTTT. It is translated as CASSEGTGSTEAFF.

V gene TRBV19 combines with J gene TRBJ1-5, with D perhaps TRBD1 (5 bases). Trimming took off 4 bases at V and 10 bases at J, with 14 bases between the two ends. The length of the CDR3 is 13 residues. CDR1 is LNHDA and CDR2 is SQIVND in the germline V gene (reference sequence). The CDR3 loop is CASSRAAQGPQHF. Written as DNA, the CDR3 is TGTGCCAGTAGTAGGGCCGCTCAGGGCCCCCAGCATTTT.

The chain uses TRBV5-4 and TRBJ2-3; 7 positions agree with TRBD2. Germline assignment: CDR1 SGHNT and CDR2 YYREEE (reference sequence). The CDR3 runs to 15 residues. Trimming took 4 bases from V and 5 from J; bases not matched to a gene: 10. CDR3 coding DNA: TGTGCCAGCAGCCACGGGGCGGGAGAGTTAGATACGCAGTATTTT. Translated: CASSHGAGELDTQYF.

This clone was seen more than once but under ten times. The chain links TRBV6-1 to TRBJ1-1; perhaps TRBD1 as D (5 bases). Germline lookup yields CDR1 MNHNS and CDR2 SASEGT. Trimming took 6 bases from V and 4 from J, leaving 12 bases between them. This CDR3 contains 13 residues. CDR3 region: CASRGAGVTEAFF. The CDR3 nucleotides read TGTGCCAGCAGGGGAGCGGGGGTCACTGAAGCTTTCTTT.

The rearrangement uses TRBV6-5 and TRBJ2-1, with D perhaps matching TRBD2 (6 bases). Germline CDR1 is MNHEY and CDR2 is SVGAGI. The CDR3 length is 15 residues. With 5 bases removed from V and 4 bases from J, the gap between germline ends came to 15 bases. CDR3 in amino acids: CASSRVGRGYNEQFF. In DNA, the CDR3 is TGTGCCAGCAGTCGTGTTGGGCGGGGTTACAATGAGCAGTTCTTC.

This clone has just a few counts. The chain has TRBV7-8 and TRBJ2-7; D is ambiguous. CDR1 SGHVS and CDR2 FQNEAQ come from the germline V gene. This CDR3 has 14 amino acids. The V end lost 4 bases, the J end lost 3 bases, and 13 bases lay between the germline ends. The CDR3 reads CASSSKPVVYEQYF. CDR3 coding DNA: TGTGCCAGCAGCTCAAAGCCCGTAGTCTACGAGCAGTACTTC.

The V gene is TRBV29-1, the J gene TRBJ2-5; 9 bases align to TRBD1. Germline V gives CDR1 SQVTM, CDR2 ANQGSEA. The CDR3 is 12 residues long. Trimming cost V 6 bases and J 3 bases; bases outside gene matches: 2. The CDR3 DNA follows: TGCAGCGTGGGACAGGGTGAAGAGACCCAGTACTTC. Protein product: CSVGQGEETQYF.

CDR3 sequence (DNA): TGTGCCAGCAGCTTATTCACTAGCGGGAGGTATAGCACCGGGGAGCTGTTTTTT. Its translation: CASSLFTSGRYSTGELFF. V is TRBV7-8 and J is TRBJ2-2, with 12 bases identical to TRBD2. The CDR3 loop spans 18 amino acids. Germline V gene data show CDR1 as SGHVS and CDR2 as FQNEAQ. V gave up 2 bases and J gave up 4 bases; unmatched junction bases: 8.

The CDR3 spells CASSQDTGFSYEQYF. The CDR3 DNA sequence: TGCGCCAGCAGCCAAGATACGGGTTTCTCCTACGAGCAGTACTTC. The gene calls are TRBV4-1 and TRBJ2-7; D unclear. This CDR3 region has 15 residues. V lost 0 bases, J lost 0 bases, and 9 bases lay in between. Germline CDR1 MGHRA, CDR2 YSYEKL.